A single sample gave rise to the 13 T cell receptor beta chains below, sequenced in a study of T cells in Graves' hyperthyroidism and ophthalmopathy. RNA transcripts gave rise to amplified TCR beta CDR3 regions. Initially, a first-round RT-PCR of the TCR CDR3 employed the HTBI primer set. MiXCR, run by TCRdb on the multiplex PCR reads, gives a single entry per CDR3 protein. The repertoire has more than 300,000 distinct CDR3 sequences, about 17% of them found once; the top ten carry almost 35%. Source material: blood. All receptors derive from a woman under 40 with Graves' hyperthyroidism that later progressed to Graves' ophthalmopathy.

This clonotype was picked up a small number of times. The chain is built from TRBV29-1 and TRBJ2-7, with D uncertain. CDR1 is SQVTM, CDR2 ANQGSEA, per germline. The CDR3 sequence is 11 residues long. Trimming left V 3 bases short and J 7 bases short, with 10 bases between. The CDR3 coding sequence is TGCAGCGTTGAGATCGAGCGTGAGCAGTACTTC. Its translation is CSVEIEREQYF.

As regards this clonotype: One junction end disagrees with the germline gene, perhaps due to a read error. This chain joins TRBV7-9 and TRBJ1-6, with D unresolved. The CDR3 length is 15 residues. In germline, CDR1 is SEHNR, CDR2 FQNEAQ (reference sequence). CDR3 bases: TGTGCCAGCAGCGCGGCGGGAGGCGTAACCTCCGAGCAGTACTTT. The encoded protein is CASSAAGGVTSEQYF.

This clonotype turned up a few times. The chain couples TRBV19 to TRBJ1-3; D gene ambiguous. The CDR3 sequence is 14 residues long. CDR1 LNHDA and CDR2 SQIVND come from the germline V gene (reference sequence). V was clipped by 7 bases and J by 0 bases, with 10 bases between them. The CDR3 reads CASKPGVSGNTIYF. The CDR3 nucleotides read TGTGCCAGTAAGCCCGGTGTCTCTGGAAACACCATATATTTT. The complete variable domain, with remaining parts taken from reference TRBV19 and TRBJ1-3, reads DGGITQSPKYLFRKEGQNVTLSCEQNLNHDAMYWYRQDPGQGLRLIYYSQIVNDFQKGDIAEGYSVSREKKESFPLTVTSAQKNPTAFYLCASKPGVSGNTIYFGEGSWLTVV.

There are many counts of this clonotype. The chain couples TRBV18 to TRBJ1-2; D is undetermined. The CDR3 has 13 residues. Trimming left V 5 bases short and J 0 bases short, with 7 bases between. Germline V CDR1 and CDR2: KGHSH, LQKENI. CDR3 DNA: TGTGCCAGCTCAAAAACACCTAACTATGGCTACACCTTC. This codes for CASSKTPNYGYTF.

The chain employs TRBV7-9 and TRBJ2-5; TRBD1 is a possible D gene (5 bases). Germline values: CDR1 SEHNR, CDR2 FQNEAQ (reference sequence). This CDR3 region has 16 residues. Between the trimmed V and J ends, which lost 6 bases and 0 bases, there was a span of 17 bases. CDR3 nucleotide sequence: TGTGCCAGCAGTCAATCCAGGGTCAGGGACCAAGAGACCCAGTACTTC. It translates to CASSQSRVRDQETQYF.

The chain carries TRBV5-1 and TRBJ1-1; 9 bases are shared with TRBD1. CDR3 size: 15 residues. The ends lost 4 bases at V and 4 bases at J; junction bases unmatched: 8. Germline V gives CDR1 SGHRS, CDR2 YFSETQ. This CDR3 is CASSTWTGAGTEAFF. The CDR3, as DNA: TGCGCCAGCAGCACGTGGACAGGGGCCGGCACTGAAGCTTTCTTT.

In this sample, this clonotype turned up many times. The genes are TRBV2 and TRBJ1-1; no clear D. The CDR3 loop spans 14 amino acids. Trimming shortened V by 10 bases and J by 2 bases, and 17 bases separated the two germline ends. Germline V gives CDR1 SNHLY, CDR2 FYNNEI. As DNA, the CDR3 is TGTGCCACTCGGAGGGATGATGGAAACACTGAAGCTTTCTTT. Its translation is CATRRDDGNTEAFF.

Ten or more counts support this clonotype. The CDR3 DNA reads TGTGCCAGCAGTGTCGGGGTAATTTTGTACAATGAGCAGTTCTTC. Its translation: CASSVGVILYNEQFF. V usage is TRBV2 and J usage is TRBJ2-1, with a possible D match to TRBD2 (5 bases). This CDR3 is 15 amino acids long. The V and J ends lost 4 bases and 4 bases respectively, with 14 bases between them. Germline lookup yields CDR1 SNHLY and CDR2 FYNNEI.

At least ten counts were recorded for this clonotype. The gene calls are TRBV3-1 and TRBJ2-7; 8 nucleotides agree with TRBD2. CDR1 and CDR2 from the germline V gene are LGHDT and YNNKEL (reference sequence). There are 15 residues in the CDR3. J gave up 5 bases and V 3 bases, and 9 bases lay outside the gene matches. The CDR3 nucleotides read TGTGCCAGCAGCCATAATGGACTAGCTCGCAACGAGCAGTACTTC. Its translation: CASSHNGLARNEQYF.

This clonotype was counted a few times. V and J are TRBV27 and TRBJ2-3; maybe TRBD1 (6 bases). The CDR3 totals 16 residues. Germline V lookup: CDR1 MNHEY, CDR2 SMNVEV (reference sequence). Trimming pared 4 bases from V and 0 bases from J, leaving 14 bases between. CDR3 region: CASSYRQAKSTDTQYF. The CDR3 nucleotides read TGTGCCAGCAGTTACAGACAGGCCAAAAGCACAGATACGCAGTATTTT.

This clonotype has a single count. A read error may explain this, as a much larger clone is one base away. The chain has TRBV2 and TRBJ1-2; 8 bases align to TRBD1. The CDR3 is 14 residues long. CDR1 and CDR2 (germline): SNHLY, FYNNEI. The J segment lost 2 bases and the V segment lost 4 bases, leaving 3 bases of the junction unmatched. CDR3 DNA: TGTGCCAGCAGTGGACAGGGGATGAACTATGGCTACACCTTC. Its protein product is CASSGQGMNYGYTF.

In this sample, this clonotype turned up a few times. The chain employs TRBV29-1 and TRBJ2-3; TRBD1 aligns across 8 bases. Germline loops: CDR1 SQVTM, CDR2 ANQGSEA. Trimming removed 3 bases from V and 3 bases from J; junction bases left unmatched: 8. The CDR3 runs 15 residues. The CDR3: CSVDLDRVITDTQYF. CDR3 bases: TGCAGCGTTGATCTGGACAGGGTAATAACAGATACGCAGTATTTT.

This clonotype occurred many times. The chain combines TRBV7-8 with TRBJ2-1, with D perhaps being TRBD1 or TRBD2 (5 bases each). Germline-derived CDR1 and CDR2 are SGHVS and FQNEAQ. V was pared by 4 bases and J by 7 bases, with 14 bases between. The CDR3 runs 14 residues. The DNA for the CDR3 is TGTGCCAGCAGCTACGGGACCCTACAAAATGAGCAGTTCTTC. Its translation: CASSYGTLQNEQFF.